This entry features one TCR beta chain sequence. This sample stems from a study of blood T cell repertoires in COVID-19. Study context: The United States, Italy and Spain provided the acute and convalescent COVID-19 samples. In each case, the material was cDNA or gDNA derived from T cells, B-cell-depleted T cells, or PBMCs.

The germline CDR1 and CDR2 sequences are SGHRS and YFSETQ. The V end lost 0 bases, the J end lost 5 bases, and 12 bases lay between the germline ends. The CDR3 is 15 amino acids. In the original analysis: It was from reference gene primer amplification that nucleated cell counts were estimated. TCRdb keeps only in-frame clones here, not all; method: immunoSEQ multiplex PCR. The V and J calls and clone size are taken from that table; D and trimming were inferred from the DNA. The table includes 65,000 to 95,000 clones, roughly 90% detected once. Specimen: peripheral blood. The rearrangement joins TRBV5-1 to TRBJ1-5; D gene ambiguous. The TCR comes from a man in his 70s with active or convalescent COVID-19. In nucleotides, the CDR3 is TGCGCCAGCAGCTTGGGAGGGCAGCCGTATCAGCCCCAGCATTTT. It is translated as CASSLGGQPYQPQHF.